This TCR beta chain derives from a study of shared clonotypes between healthy human individuals. Across the whole study: Per-donor plates numbered three CD4 naive, three CD4 memory, two CD8 naive and one CD8 memory.

Measured with immunoSEQ multiplex PCR; TCRdb has only the in-frame clones, and not every one. In the table there are roughly 700,000 clones, roughly 70% of which are singletons. The V end was cut by 4 bases, the J end by 2 bases, with 10 bases between. The CDR3 sequence is 14 residues long. Per germline, CDR1 SGHRS and CDR2 YFSETQ. In regard to this clone: Other DNA sequences in this specimen translate into the identical CDR3.

The TCR comes from a young woman in good health. The chain combines TRBV5-1 with TRBJ1-5; tentative D call: TRBD1 (6 bases). The sequenced sample was memory CD4+ T cells sorted from blood. Stated subset: CD45RA-negative fraction. CDR3: CASSVQGGNQPQHF. The CDR3 nucleotides are TGCGCCAGCAGCGTACAGGGAGGCAATCAGCCCCAGCATTTT. Full variable domain (missing parts from reference TRBV5-1 and TRBJ1-5): KAGVTQTPRYLIKTRGQQVTLSCSPISGHRSVSWYQQTPGQGLQFLFEYFSETQRNKGNFPGRFSGRQFSNSRSEMNVSTLELGDSALYLCASSVQGGNQPQHFGDGTRLSIL.